What follows are 2 T cell receptor beta chains derived from one specimen sequenced in a study of technical replicates of blood from several donors. TCRdb keeps only in-frame clones here, not all; method: immunoSEQ multiplex PCR. This table holds some 62,000 clones, roughly 86% found once. The sequencing sample was made of PBMCs. These receptors all stem from a human donor in good health. Some clones in this sample may be carry-over from other donors' samples.

The V and J genes are TRBV10-3 and TRBJ1-2, with D possibly being TRBD1 (5 bases). This CDR3 has 15 residues. V was shortened by 8 bases and J by 2 bases, with 18 bases between the two germline ends. Germline V gives CDR1 ENHRY, CDR2 SYGVKD. DNA for the CDR3: TGTGCCATCCTGGGGGACTCGTCCCTCAACTATGGCTACACCTTC. Its protein is CAILGDSSLNYGYTF.

The rearrangement links TRBV9 to TRBJ2-1; no reliable D call. The germline gives CDR1 SGDLS, CDR2 YYNGEE. The V end was cut by 0 bases, the J end by 0 bases, with 13 bases between. The length of the CDR3 is 17 residues. The CDR3 protein is CASSVVLEPSSYNEQFF. The CDR3 DNA follows: TGTGCCAGCAGCGTAGTCTTGGAGCCCAGCTCCTACAATGAGCAGTTCTTC.